These T cell receptor beta chains were read from a single sample in a study of cytomegalovirus exposure and HLA in healthy donors. Sequenced by immunoSEQ multiplex PCR; TCRdb stores in-frame clones only, minus some. The sample records 100,000 to 150,000 clones, roughly 74% being singletons. Sequenced: PBMCs. These receptors were obtained from a woman aged 45-65 years in good health and CMV-seropositive. The CDR3 runs from the conserved cysteine through the conserved F or W. A D gene is named only where the DNA matches it firmly. A row's size may be missing; if present it is once, few, many or a size class.

- | few | TRBJ2-7 | TRBV5-5 | TGTGCCAGCAGCTTGGTCGGACAGCACGAGCAGTACTTC | CASSLVGQHEQYF
TRBD1 | once | TRBJ1-5 | TRBV18 | TGTGCCAGCTCACCAAGGACAGGCAGCAATCAGCCCCAGCATTTT | CASSPRTGSNQPQHF
- | - | TRBJ2-3 | TRBV5-1 | TGCGCCAGCAGCCTAGGAGGACAGCCCATTGGGGGAACGCAGTATTTT | CASSLGGQPIGGTQYF
- | - | TRBJ2-3 | TRBV5-5 | TGTGCCAGCCCAGGGCATCAGGGCACAGATACGCAGTATTTT | CASPGHQGTDTQYF
TRBD1 | - | TRBJ1-2 | TRBV5-6 | TGTGCCAGCAGCTTGGTGACGACAGGGGGTTATGGCTACACCTTC | CASSLVTTGGYGYTF
- | - | TRBJ1-2 | TRBV7-9 | TGTGCCAGCAGCTTAGCAGAGTATTATGGCTACACCTTC | CASSLAEYYGYTF
- | - | TRBJ1-4 | TRBV7-2 | TGTGCCAGCAGCTTAACCGGGGATAATGAAAAACTGTTTTTT | CASSLTGDNEKLFF
TRBD2 | - | TRBJ2-1 | TRBV10-2 | TGCGCCAGCCAGGAGATGTATGGCGGGGGGGCATCAGGAGAGCAGTTCTTC | CASQEMYGGGASGEQFF
TRBD2 | - | TRBJ2-5 | TRBV19 | TGTGCCAGTAGTTCAGCGGGGGGATCTCGGACCCAGTACTTC | CASSSAGGSRTQYF
- | few | TRBJ1-6 | TRBV7-2 | TGTGCCAGCAGGGCACCGGGTCTAAATAATTCACCCCTCCACTTT | CASRAPGLNNSPLHF